This T cell receptor (beta chain) is from a study of T cells in Graves' hyperthyroidism and ophthalmopathy. This clonotype was recorded many times. RNA transcripts gave rise to amplified TCR beta CDR3 regions. HTBI primers drove first-round RT-PCR of the TCR CDR3. TCRdb recomputed calls from the multiplex PCR reads with MiXCR, one row per CDR3 protein. The table records some 350,000 distinct CDR3 sequences, 15% to 20% of them present only once. Recently diagnosed hyperthyroidism of less than 2 months' duration affected patients aged 18 to 65. The PBMCs studied were ones that came from 9 to 10 ml fresh peripheral blood. V gave up 4 bases and J gave up 3 bases, with 19 bases separating them. The CDR3 is 16 amino acids. Per the germline V gene, CDR1 is MDHEN and CDR2 is SYDVKM.

The receptor was isolated from a young woman with Graves' hyperthyroidism. Sequencing was carried out using blood. J is TRBJ2-7 and V is TRBV28, with D maybe TRBD1 (6 bases). The CDR3 is CASSSPGQTMNYEQYF. CDR3 coding DNA: TGTGCCAGCAGTTCCCCCGGACAGACTATGAACTACGAGCAGTACTTC.